This T cell receptor beta chain was captured in a study of T-cell memory formation after mild COVID-19. Study-wide findings and caveats: Whereas later expanders leaned CD4+, clones contracting day 15 to 85 showed a balanced CD4/CD8 makeup.

As for this clonotype: Its antigen is as yet unknown.

Germline V lookup: CDR1 SGHRS, CDR2 YFSETQ. The V and J ends lost 2 bases and 5 bases, in that order; junction bases with no gene match: 12. This CDR3 region has 17 residues. TCRdb reprocessed the 5' RACE reads with MiXCR, giving one entry per CDR3 protein. The sample consists of 450,000 to 650,000 distinct CDR3 sequences, about a fifth of them appearing once. The chain uses TRBV5-1 and TRBJ2-1; 8 bases fit TRBD2. The sample taken for sequencing was PBMCs or a T cell subset sorted from them (not recorded which). The sequence derives from an adult woman who had mild COVID-19 (a few samples of this study predate the infection). Cell type and time point are not known. This chain's CDR3 is CASSLIVRAGANNEQFF. As DNA, the CDR3 is TGCGCCAGCAGCTTAATCGTGCGAGCGGGGGCAAACAATGAGCAGTTCTTC. Complete variable domain (other parts from reference TRBV5-1 and TRBJ2-1): KAGVTQTPRYLIKTRGQQVTLSCSPISGHRSVSWYQQTPGQGLQFLFEYFSETQRNKGNFPGRFSGRQFSNSRSEMNVSTLELGDSALYLCASSLIVRAGANNEQFFGPGTRLTVL.